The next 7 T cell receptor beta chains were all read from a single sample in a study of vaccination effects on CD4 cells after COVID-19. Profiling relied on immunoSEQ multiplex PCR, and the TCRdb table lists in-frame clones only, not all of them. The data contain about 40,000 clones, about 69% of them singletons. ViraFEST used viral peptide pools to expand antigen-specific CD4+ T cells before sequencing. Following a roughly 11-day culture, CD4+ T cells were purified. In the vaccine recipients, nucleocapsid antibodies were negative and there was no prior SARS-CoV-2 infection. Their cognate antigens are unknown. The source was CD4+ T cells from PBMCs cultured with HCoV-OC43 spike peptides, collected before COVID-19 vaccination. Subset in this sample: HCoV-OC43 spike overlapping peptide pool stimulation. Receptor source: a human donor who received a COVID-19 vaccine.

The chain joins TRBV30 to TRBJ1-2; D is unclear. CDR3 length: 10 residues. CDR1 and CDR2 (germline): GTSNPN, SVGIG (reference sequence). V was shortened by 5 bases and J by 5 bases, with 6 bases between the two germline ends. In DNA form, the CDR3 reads TGTGCCTGGGGGATGTATGGCTACACCTTC. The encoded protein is CAWGMYGYTF.

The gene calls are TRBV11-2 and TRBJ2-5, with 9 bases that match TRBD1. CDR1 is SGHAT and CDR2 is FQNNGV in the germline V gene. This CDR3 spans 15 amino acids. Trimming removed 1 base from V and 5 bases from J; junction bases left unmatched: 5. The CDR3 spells CASSLGGTGRETQYF. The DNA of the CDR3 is TGTGCCAGCAGCTTAGGTGGGACAGGGCGGGAGACCCAGTACTTC.

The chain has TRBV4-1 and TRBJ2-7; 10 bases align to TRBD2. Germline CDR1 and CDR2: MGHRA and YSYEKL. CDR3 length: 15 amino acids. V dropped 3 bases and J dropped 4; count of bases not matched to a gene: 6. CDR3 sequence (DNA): TGCGCCAGCAGCCAGGGAGCGGGAGGGAATTACGAGCAGTACTTC. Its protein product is CASSQGAGGNYEQYF.

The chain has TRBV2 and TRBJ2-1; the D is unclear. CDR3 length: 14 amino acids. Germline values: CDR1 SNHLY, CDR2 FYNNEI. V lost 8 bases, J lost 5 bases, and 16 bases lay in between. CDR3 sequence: CASRSTAINNEQFF. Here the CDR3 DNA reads TGTGCCAGCCGGAGCACGGCCATCAACAATGAGCAGTTCTTC. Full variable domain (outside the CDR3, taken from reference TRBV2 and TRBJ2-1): EPEVTQTPSHQVTQMGQEVILRCVPISNHLYFYWYRQILGQKVEFLVSFYNNEISEKSEIFDDQFSVERPDGSNFTLKIRSTKLEDSAMYFCASRSTAINNEQFFGPGTRLTVL.

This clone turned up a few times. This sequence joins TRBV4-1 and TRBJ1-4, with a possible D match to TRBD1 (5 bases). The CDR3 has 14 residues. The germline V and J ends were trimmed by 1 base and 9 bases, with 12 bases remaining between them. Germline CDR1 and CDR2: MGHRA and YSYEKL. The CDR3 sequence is CASSQVGERKKLFF. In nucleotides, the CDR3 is TGCGCCAGCAGCCAAGTGGGGGAAAGGAAAAAACTGTTTTTT.

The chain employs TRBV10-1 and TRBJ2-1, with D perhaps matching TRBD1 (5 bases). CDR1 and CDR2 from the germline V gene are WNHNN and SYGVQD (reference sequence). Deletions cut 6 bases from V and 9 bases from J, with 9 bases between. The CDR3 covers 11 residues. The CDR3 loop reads CASRHRGEQFF. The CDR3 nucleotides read TGCGCCAGCAGGCATAGGGGTGAGCAGTTCTTC.

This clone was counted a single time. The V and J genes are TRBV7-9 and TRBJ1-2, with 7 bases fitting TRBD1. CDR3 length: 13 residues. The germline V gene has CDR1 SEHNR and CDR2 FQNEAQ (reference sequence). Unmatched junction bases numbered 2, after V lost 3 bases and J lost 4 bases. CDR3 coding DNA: TGTGCCAGCAGCTTCCCAGGGGGCTATGGCTACACCTTC. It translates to CASSFPGGYGYTF.